The 21 T cell receptor beta chains listed next were all sequenced from one sample in a study of blood T cell repertoires in COVID-19. Clones were read by immunoSEQ multiplex PCR, and TCRdb kept only the in-frame ones, dropping some. The sample lists about 87,000 clones, roughly four fifths seen once, with less than 2.5% in the top ten. Sequencing used peripheral blood. All receptors derive from a woman aged 70-85 years with acute or convalescent COVID-19.

The chain recombines TRBV19 with TRBJ1-2; 7 nucleotides agree with TRBD1. Per germline, CDR1 LNHDA and CDR2 SQIVND (reference sequence). The CDR3 totals 15 residues. J lost 4 bases, V lost 6 bases, and 11 bases had no gene match. The CDR3 region is CASSKGQSEFYGYTF. The CDR3 region has the DNA TGTGCCAGTAGCAAGGGACAGTCCGAATTCTATGGCTACACCTTC.

V and J are TRBV15 and TRBJ2-7, with a tentative D call TRBD1 (5 bases). Trimming cost V 5 bases and J 2 bases, with 13 bases left between them. Germline values: CDR1 LNHNV, CDR2 YYDKDF (reference sequence). CDR3 length: 14 amino acids. The DNA for the CDR3 is TGTGCCACCAGCCCGTTTGCAGGGACCTACGAGCAGTACTTC. Protein: CATSPFAGTYEQYF.

V and J are TRBV11-2 and TRBJ1-2; D is perhaps TRBD1 (5 bases). Germline V gene data show CDR1 as SGHAT and CDR2 as FQNNGV. This CDR3 contains 12 residues. V was pared by 5 bases and J by 13 bases, with 17 bases between. The CDR3: CASSLDYRSGTF. The DNA for the CDR3 is TGTGCCAGCAGCCTGGATTACAGGTCCGGCACCTTC.

This clone was seen a single time. Other DNA sequences within the sample encode an identical CDR3. The rearrangement uses TRBV5-6 and TRBJ2-1, with 8 nucleotides matching TRBD2. The J segment lost 1 base and the V segment lost 1 base, leaving 1 base of the junction unmatched. This CDR3 spans 15 amino acids. Germline V CDR1 and CDR2: SGHDT, YYEEEE. CDR3 DNA: TGTGCCAGCAGCTTGCGCGGGGGGTCCTACAATGAGCAGTTCTTC. As protein: CASSLRGGSYNEQFF.

This clone was observed a single time. The chain employs TRBV18 and TRBJ1-2; D gene unclear. Germline values: CDR1 KGHSH, CDR2 LQKENI. Trimming shortened V by 3 bases and J by 1 base, and 12 bases separated the two germline ends. CDR3 length equals 15 residues. The CDR3 sequence is CASSPSTQLNYGYTF. DNA for the CDR3: TGTGCCAGCTCACCGTCGACACAGCTTAACTATGGCTACACCTTC. Full variable domain (rest looked up from reference TRBV18 and TRBJ1-2): NAGVMQNPRHLVRRRGQEARLRCSPMKGHSHVYWYRQLPEEGLKFMVYLQKENIIDESGMPKERFSAEFPKEGPSILRIQQVVRGDSAAYFCASSPSTQLNYGYTFGSGTRLTVV.

This clone was recorded once. The V and J genes are TRBV7-9 and TRBJ2-1, with a weak D call TRBD2 (6 bases). The V and J ends lost 6 bases and 7 bases respectively, with 16 bases between them. The length of the CDR3 is 14 residues. In germline, CDR1 is SEHNR, CDR2 FQNEAQ (reference sequence). CDR3 sequence (DNA): TGTGCCAGCAGTAAGGACGGGAGAAGGAATGAGCAGTTCTTC. This encodes CASSKDGRRNEQFF.

The chain has TRBV24-1 and TRBJ1-5; D ambiguous. Trimming took 3 bases from V and 0 from J, leaving 5 bases between them. CDR1 is KGHDR, CDR2 SFDVKD, per germline. The CDR3 extends over 14 amino acids. As DNA, the CDR3 is TGTGCCACCAGTGATGCGAATAGCAATCAGCCCCAGCATTTT. Encoded protein: CATSDANSNQPQHF.

This chain connects TRBV6-5 to TRBJ2-1; TRBD1 might be the D (6 bases). With 5 bases removed from V and 5 bases from J, the gap between germline ends came to 13 bases. Germline values: CDR1 MNHEY, CDR2 SVGAGI. The CDR3 consists of 14 residues. CDR3 sequence (DNA): TGTGCCAGCAGTCTAACGGGACAAAACAATGAGCAGTTCTTC. Amino acid sequence: CASSLTGQNNEQFF.

The gene calls are TRBV23-1 and TRBJ2-1; D call uncertain. TRBV23-1 is known as an ORF, though its function is uncertain. V gave up 5 bases and J gave up 0 bases, with 14 bases separating them. The CDR3 spans 16 residues. CDR3 DNA: TGCGCCAGCAGTAACCTCCCGCAGTCCTCCTACAATGAGCAGTTCTTC. Its protein is CASSNLPQSSYNEQFF.

This clone showed up just once. The chain couples TRBV19 to TRBJ2-1; 13 nucleotides align to TRBD2. Germline assignment: CDR1 LNHDA and CDR2 SQIVND (reference sequence). The junction had 10 bases not matched to a gene; V was cut back by 5 bases and J by 9 bases. The CDR3 sequence is 16 residues long. The CDR3 region has the DNA TGTGCCAGTAGTCCAGGGACTAGCGGGGAAAGGGGTGAGCAGTTCTTC. As protein: CASSPGTSGERGEQFF.

This clone came up a few times. The chain employs TRBV2 and TRBJ1-4, with 7 bases that match TRBD1. The V and J ends lost 5 bases and 3 bases, in that order; junction bases with no gene match: 3. From germline, CDR1 is SNHLY and CDR2 FYNNEI. There are 14 residues in the CDR3. For the CDR3, the DNA is TGTGCCAGCAGTTTGACAGGGTCTAATGAAAAACTGTTTTTT. Its protein product is CASSLTGSNEKLFF. Full variable domain (rest looked up from reference TRBV2 and TRBJ1-4): EPEVTQTPSHQVTQMGQEVILRCVPISNHLYFYWYRQILGQKVEFLVSFYNNEISEKSEIFDDQFSVERPDGSNFTLKIRSTKLEDSAMYFCASSLTGSNEKLFFGSGTQLSVL.

This chain uses TRBV11-1 with TRBJ2-7, with D unclear. The CDR3 is made up of 14 amino acids. Per the germline V gene, CDR1 is SGHAT and CDR2 is FQDESV (reference sequence). V lost 4 bases and J 5 bases, leaving 15 bases between the germline ends. DNA for the CDR3: TGTGCCAGCAGCTCCGAATGGGCAGGTGACGAGCAGTACTTC. Protein product: CASSSEWAGDEQYF.

V is TRBV6-1 and J is TRBJ1-2; D is uncertain. The CDR3 sequence is 17 residues long. Trimming pared 2 bases from V and 4 bases from J, leaving 20 bases between. Germline CDR1 reads MNHNS; CDR2 reads SASEGT. The CDR3 nucleotides read TGTGCCAGCAGTGAAAGGCAGGTGGCCTACTTCCCCTATGGCTACACCTTC. Amino acid sequence: CASSERQVAYFPYGYTF.

The rearrangement links TRBV19 to TRBJ2-6; no clear D. CDR3 length: 15 amino acids. Germline V gene lookup returns CDR1 LNHDA and CDR2 SQIVND (reference sequence). V was clipped by 3 bases and J by 1 base, with 7 bases between them. The DNA of the CDR3 is TGTGCCAGTAGTATCGCTAGTTCTGGGGCCAACGTCCTGACTTTC. It yields the protein CASSIASSGANVLTF.

The chain has TRBV19 and TRBJ2-3; TRBD1 is a possible D gene (6 bases). CDR3 length: 13 residues. Germline lookup yields CDR1 LNHDA and CDR2 SQIVND (reference sequence). V was trimmed by 1 base and J by 6 bases, leaving 8 bases between them. CDR3: CASSIGQEDTQYF. The CDR3 DNA sequence: TGTGCCAGTAGTATAGGACAGGAGGATACGCAGTATTTT.

This chain uses TRBV5-1 with TRBJ2-5, with 7 nucleotides matching TRBD2. The length of the CDR3 is 15 residues. The germline CDR1 and CDR2 sequences are SGHRS and YFSETQ. The trim removed 0 bases at V and 1 base at J, leaving 3 bases unmatched. The CDR3 region is CASSLDAGAQETQYF. CDR3 coding DNA: TGCGCCAGCAGCTTGGACGCGGGAGCCCAAGAGACCCAGTACTTC.

The chain carries TRBV11-3 and TRBJ1-6; 7 bases are shared with TRBD1. Trimming took 1 base from V and 8 from J; bases not matched to a gene: 8. Germline CDR1 is SGHNT and CDR2 is YENEEA. The CDR3 has 16 amino acids. The CDR3 reads CASSLGTGGRYSPLHF. The DNA of the CDR3 is TGTGCCAGCAGCTTAGGGACAGGCGGCCGTTATTCACCCCTCCACTTT.

The J gene is TRBJ1-5, the V gene TRBV5-1; a weak D match, TRBD1 (6 bases). Trimming shortened V by 2 bases and J by 7 bases, and 13 bases separated the two germline ends. Germline V gene data show CDR1 as SGHRS and CDR2 as YFSETQ. This CDR3 has 14 amino acids. The CDR3 region is CASSLTTGIQPQHF. The CDR3 DNA reads TGCGCCAGCAGCTTAACTACAGGGATACAGCCCCAGCATTTT. Supplemented by reference TRBV5-1 and TRBJ1-5, the full variable domain reads KAGVTQTPRYLIKTRGQQVTLSCSPISGHRSVSWYQQTPGQGLQFLFEYFSETQRNKGNFPGRFSGRQFSNSRSEMNVSTLELGDSALYLCASSLTTGIQPQHFGDGTRLSIL.

V gene TRBV3-1 (or the pseudogene TRBV3-2) combines with J gene TRBJ2-2, with 13 nucleotides matching TRBD2. Germline V gene data show CDR1 as LGHDT and CDR2 as YNNKEL (reference sequence). V was clipped by 4 bases and J by 4 bases; unmatched bases: 3. The CDR3 consists of 16 residues. The CDR3 DNA is TGTGCCAGCAGCCGAACTAGCGGGGGGGCCACCGGGGAGCTGTTTTTT. Translating gives CASSRTSGGATGELFF.

The chain combines TRBV20-1 with TRBJ2-7, with D unresolved. The CDR3 runs 14 residues. Germline V gene data show CDR1 as DFQATT and CDR2 as SNEGSKA (reference sequence). V was cut by 3 bases and J by 2 bases, with 14 bases left in between. The DNA of the CDR3 is TGCAGTGCTAGTACTCCTACCGATACCTACGAGCAGTACTTC. Amino acids: CSASTPTDTYEQYF.

The rearrangement joins TRBV27 to TRBJ2-2; TRBD1 is a possible D gene (6 bases). Germline V gene lookup returns CDR1 MNHEY and CDR2 SMNVEV (reference sequence). Deletions cut 3 bases from V and 0 bases from J, with 17 bases between. CDR3 length: 18 amino acids. The CDR3 region is CASSLKAGASANTGELFF. Written as DNA, the CDR3 is TGTGCCAGCAGTTTGAAGGCAGGGGCTTCGGCGAACACCGGGGAGCTGTTTTTT.